Listed here are 2 T cell receptor beta chains from one sample, sequenced in a study of blood T cells in healthy people across ages. Alongside a J-beta primer mix, a sample-barcoded 5' primer served in a second PCR lasting about 7 to 11 cycles. MiXCR, run by TCRdb on the 5' RACE reads, gives a single entry per CDR3 protein. Here the sample spans 500,000 to 550,000 distinct CDR3 sequences, about 25% being singletons. Separately, the same data were catalogued under a study of T cells of mothers and their children.

Sequenced sample: blood. These receptors were obtained from a boy aged 10-17 years in good health.

This clonotype was counted at least ten times. J is TRBJ1-1 and V is TRBV5-5; 7 positions match TRBD1. The CDR3 loop spans 15 amino acids. V lost 4 bases and J lost 0; bases outside the gene matches: 6. Looked up from germline, CDR1 is SGHKS and CDR2 is YYEKEE (reference sequence). The CDR3: CASSPEQGLNTEAFF. CDR3 bases: TGTGCCAGCAGCCCCGAACAGGGGCTGAACACTGAAGCTTTCTTT.

The chain couples TRBV28 to TRBJ1-2; TRBD1 is a possible D gene (5 bases). This CDR3 is 16 amino acids long. V was shortened by 5 bases and J by 6 bases, with 22 bases between the two germline ends. The germline gives CDR1 MDHEN, CDR2 SYDVKM. Written as DNA, the CDR3 is TGTGCCAGCAGTCGGGGGGGACTAACTTCTCTAGATGGCTACACCTTC. It is translated as CASSRGGLTSLDGYTF.